The rows below give T cell receptor beta chains drawn from one sample of a study of blood T cells in healthy people across ages. One entry per CDR3 protein results from TCRdb running MiXCR on the 5' RACE reads. This sample carries around 800,000 distinct CDR3 sequences, under 80% of them seen once, and the ten largest clones take about 30%. Sequencing used blood. The receptors here all came from a man in his thirties or forties in good health. Each CDR3 is given with its conserved first and last residue. Fields, in order: V gene, D gene, J gene, clone size, CDR3 DNA, CDR3 protein. D genes are given only for firm matches. Clone sizes are given selectively: once, few, many, or a class where the clone is expanded.

v_call: TRBV19; d_call: TRBD2; j_call: TRBJ2-5; clone_size: -; cdr3_nt: TGTGCCAGTAGCATGGGACTACAAGAGACCCAGTACTTC; cdr3_aa: CASSMGLQETQYF
v_call: TRBV25-1; d_call: -; j_call: TRBJ1-4; clone_size: -; cdr3_nt: TGTGCCAGCAGTGAGGGGGCCAGGGAAAAGCTGTTTTTT; cdr3_aa: CASSEGAREKLFF
v_call: TRBV5-6; d_call: -; j_call: TRBJ2-7; clone_size: few; cdr3_nt: TGTGCCAGCAGCGGGGAGGGACACCCCTACGAGCAGTACTTC; cdr3_aa: CASSGEGHPYEQYF
v_call: TRBV6-2/TRBV6-3; d_call: -; j_call: TRBJ2-4; clone_size: few; cdr3_nt: TGTGCCAGCAGTTACGAACCGAGGGACATTCAGTACTTC; cdr3_aa: CASSYEPRDIQYF
v_call: TRBV7-9; d_call: TRBD2; j_call: TRBJ2-5; clone_size: few; cdr3_nt: TGTGCCAGCAGCTTATCGCTAGCGGGCCAAGAGACCCAGTACTTC; cdr3_aa: CASSLSLAGQETQYF
v_call: TRBV29-1; d_call: TRBD1; j_call: TRBJ2-2; clone_size: -; cdr3_nt: TGCAGCGTGGGACAGTACGGGGAGCTGTTTTTT; cdr3_aa: CSVGQYGELFF
v_call: TRBV7-3; d_call: TRBD2; j_call: TRBJ2-1; clone_size: few; cdr3_nt: TGTGCCAGCAGCTCCGGGACTAGCGGGGGGACCTACAATGAGCAGTTCTTC; cdr3_aa: CASSSGTSGGTYNEQFF
v_call: TRBV12-1; d_call: -; j_call: TRBJ2-7; clone_size: -; cdr3_nt: TGTGCCAGCAATCGGACCGAGCAGTACTTC; cdr3_aa: CASNRTEQYF
v_call: TRBV6-2/TRBV6-3; d_call: -; j_call: TRBJ1-4; clone_size: few; cdr3_nt: TGTGCCAGCAGTTACGCGCGACCTAATGAAAAACTGTTTTTT; cdr3_aa: CASSYARPNEKLFF
v_call: TRBV20-1; d_call: TRBD1; j_call: TRBJ2-3; clone_size: -; cdr3_nt: TGCAGTGCTATGAGGACAGGGGGAGATACGCAGTATTTT; cdr3_aa: CSAMRTGGDTQYF
v_call: TRBV28; d_call: -; j_call: TRBJ2-7; clone_size: few; cdr3_nt: TGTGCCAGCAGTTCCACAGGGGGGGCTTACGAGCAGTACTTC; cdr3_aa: CASSSTGGAYEQYF
v_call: TRBV10-3; d_call: TRBD2; j_call: TRBJ2-7; clone_size: few; cdr3_nt: TGTGCCACCATGACTAGCGGGGGGGTCAGGGAGCAGTACTTC; cdr3_aa: CATMTSGGVREQYF
v_call: TRBV7-2; d_call: -; j_call: TRBJ1-5; clone_size: -; cdr3_nt: TGTGCCAGCAGCCCATGGGGGGGGCCCAATCAGCCCCAGCATTTT; cdr3_aa: CASSPWGGPNQPQHF
v_call: TRBV7-2; d_call: -; j_call: TRBJ2-3; clone_size: -; cdr3_nt: TGTGCCAGCAGCTTATTGGCGGGTTTTCAGCGTACGCAGTATTTT; cdr3_aa: CASSLLAGFQRTQYF
v_call: TRBV4-2; d_call: -; j_call: TRBJ1-4; clone_size: -; cdr3_nt: TGTGCCAGCAGCCGGGGTGAAGTAGTGTCGAATAATGAAAAACTGTTTTTT; cdr3_aa: CASSRGEVVSNNEKLFF
v_call: TRBV20-1; d_call: -; j_call: TRBJ2-7; clone_size: few; cdr3_nt: TGCAGTGCGGCCGGGGCGAGGGGTACCGAGCAGTACTTC; cdr3_aa: CSAAGARGTEQYF
v_call: TRBV7-9; d_call: -; j_call: TRBJ2-1; clone_size: -; cdr3_nt: TGTGCCAGCACTACGACTCAGGAGACCTACAATGAGCAGTTCTTC; cdr3_aa: CASTTTQETYNEQFF
v_call: TRBV10-3; d_call: -; j_call: TRBJ1-2; clone_size: once; cdr3_nt: TGTGCCATCAGTGAAGGGCAGGGCTATGGCTACACCTTC; cdr3_aa: CAISEGQGYGYTF
v_call: TRBV7-2; d_call: -; j_call: TRBJ1-2; clone_size: once; cdr3_nt: TGTGCCAGCAGCCTAAGCGCAGGCAGGCAGGATGGCTATGGCTACACCTTC; cdr3_aa: CASSLSAGRQDGYGYTF
v_call: TRBV7-9; d_call: TRBD1; j_call: TRBJ1-6; clone_size: -; cdr3_nt: TGTGCCGGCAGCTGGGGGACAGGGTATAATTCACCCCTCCACTTT; cdr3_aa: CAGSWGTGYNSPLHF
v_call: TRBV20-1; d_call: -; j_call: TRBJ1-2; clone_size: -; cdr3_nt: TGCAGTGCTAGAGCGGCAGCTAACTATGGCTACACCTTC; cdr3_aa: CSARAAANYGYTF
v_call: TRBV4-1; d_call: -; j_call: TRBJ1-1; clone_size: -; cdr3_nt: TGCGCCAGCAGCCGCCTGGCTCTGAGGACTGAAGCTTTCTTT; cdr3_aa: CASSRLALRTEAFF
v_call: TRBV3-1; d_call: -; j_call: TRBJ2-6; clone_size: few; cdr3_nt: TGTGCCAGCGGGAGAACTGGGGCCAACGTCCTGACTTTC; cdr3_aa: CASGRTGANVLTF
v_call: TRBV7-6; d_call: -; j_call: TRBJ1-5; clone_size: -; cdr3_nt: TGTGCCAGCAGCTTAACCCTGGCACCCAATCAGCCCCAGCATTTT; cdr3_aa: CASSLTLAPNQPQHF
v_call: TRBV18; d_call: TRBD1; j_call: TRBJ2-7; clone_size: -; cdr3_nt: TGTGCCAGCTCACCTCGACAGGGGGCCGATACCTACGAGCAGTACTTC; cdr3_aa: CASSPRQGADTYEQYF
v_call: TRBV4-3; d_call: -; j_call: TRBJ2-6; clone_size: -; cdr3_nt: TGCGCCAGCAGCCAGGAAGAAAGGTCTGGGGCCAACGTCCTGACTTTC; cdr3_aa: CASSQEERSGANVLTF
v_call: TRBV19; d_call: TRBD1; j_call: TRBJ2-3; clone_size: once; cdr3_nt: TGTGCCAGTAGTATCGGGACAGGGGCCGGAGATACGCAGTATTTT; cdr3_aa: CASSIGTGAGDTQYF
v_call: TRBV11-2; d_call: -; j_call: TRBJ2-3; clone_size: -; cdr3_nt: TGTGCCAGCAGCTTAAGGCTCTCGGAGCGTGGAACGCAGTATTTT; cdr3_aa: CASSLRLSERGTQYF
v_call: TRBV12-3/TRBV12-4; d_call: -; j_call: TRBJ2-7; clone_size: few; cdr3_nt: TGTGCCAGCAGTTTTTACGTGGGGGACGAGCAGTACTTC; cdr3_aa: CASSFYVGDEQYF
v_call: TRBV20-1; d_call: -; j_call: TRBJ2-7; clone_size: -; cdr3_nt: TGCAGTGCCAATAGTTACCGCACAGGGATGGAAAGGTACTTC; cdr3_aa: CSANSYRTGMERYF
v_call: TRBV10-3; d_call: -; j_call: TRBJ1-2; clone_size: -; cdr3_nt: TGTGCCATCAGTGAGTCGGCCAGGGTGGATGGCTACACCTTC; cdr3_aa: CAISESARVDGYTF
v_call: TRBV7-9; d_call: TRBD1; j_call: TRBJ2-5; clone_size: few; cdr3_nt: TGTGCCAGCAGCTTAGTCACAGGGGCAGAGACCCAGTACTTC; cdr3_aa: CASSLVTGAETQYF
v_call: TRBV20-1; d_call: TRBD2; j_call: TRBJ2-7; clone_size: many; cdr3_nt: TGCAGTGCTGCGACTAGCGGGGTAGCAACGGGCGAGCAGTACTTC; cdr3_aa: CSAATSGVATGEQYF
v_call: TRBV7-9; d_call: -; j_call: TRBJ2-3; clone_size: -; cdr3_nt: TGTGCCAGCAGCTTCCCAGTGGGGCCTAGCACAGATACGCAGTATTTT; cdr3_aa: CASSFPVGPSTDTQYF
v_call: TRBV20-1; d_call: -; j_call: TRBJ1-4; clone_size: -; cdr3_nt: TGCAGTGCTAGAGATCGCAGGGGTAGGGCTAATGAAAAACTGTTTTTT; cdr3_aa: CSARDRRGRANEKLFF
v_call: TRBV25-1; d_call: TRBD1; j_call: TRBJ2-7; clone_size: many; cdr3_nt: TGTGCCAGCAGTGAATCGGGGGACAGGGCCTACGAGCAGTACTTC; cdr3_aa: CASSESGDRAYEQYF
v_call: TRBV2; d_call: TRBD1; j_call: TRBJ2-6; clone_size: once; cdr3_nt: TGTGCCAGCAGTGTTCGTTGGGACAGGGGGTTCGATGGGGCCAACGTCCTGACTTTC; cdr3_aa: CASSVRWDRGFDGANVLTF
v_call: TRBV12-3/TRBV12-4; d_call: -; j_call: TRBJ2-3; clone_size: few; cdr3_nt: TGTGCCAGCTCTCTCCAGGGGCCTCCTAGCACAGATACGCAGTATTTT; cdr3_aa: CASSLQGPPSTDTQYF
v_call: TRBV27; d_call: -; j_call: TRBJ2-5; clone_size: once; cdr3_nt: TGTGCCAGCAAATACGCCACTGTCATCGATGAGCAGTACTTC; cdr3_aa: CASKYATVIDEQYF
v_call: TRBV7-8; d_call: TRBD2; j_call: TRBJ2-7; clone_size: -; cdr3_nt: TGTGCCAGCAGCCTCCGGGGGACTAGCGGCTACGAGCAGTACTTC; cdr3_aa: CASSLRGTSGYEQYF
v_call: TRBV14; d_call: -; j_call: TRBJ2-7; clone_size: -; cdr3_nt: TGTGCCAGCAGCCGAAAGTCTTACGAGCAGTACTTC; cdr3_aa: CASSRKSYEQYF
v_call: TRBV27; d_call: TRBD2; j_call: TRBJ2-5; clone_size: -; cdr3_nt: TGTGCCAGCAGCCTTTCTAGCGGGGGGGCCTGGGAGACCCAGTACTTC; cdr3_aa: CASSLSSGGAWETQYF
v_call: TRBV7-2; d_call: -; j_call: TRBJ2-1; clone_size: -; cdr3_nt: TGTGCCAGCAGCGAGACCTTCAACAATGAGCAGTTCTTC; cdr3_aa: CASSETFNNEQFF
v_call: TRBV6-5; d_call: TRBD1; j_call: TRBJ2-6; clone_size: -; cdr3_nt: TGTGCCAGCAGTTGGACAGGGAGACGGGCTGGGGCCAACGTCCTGACTTTC; cdr3_aa: CASSWTGRRAGANVLTF
v_call: TRBV9; d_call: -; j_call: TRBJ2-3; clone_size: few; cdr3_nt: TGTGCCAGCAGCCTGACACTTGGCGCAGATACGCAGTATTTT; cdr3_aa: CASSLTLGADTQYF
v_call: TRBV2; d_call: TRBD2; j_call: TRBJ2-5; clone_size: -; cdr3_nt: TGTGCCAGCAGTGGGCTAGCGGGGGGGCCTCGAGAGACCCAGTACTTC; cdr3_aa: CASSGLAGGPRETQYF
v_call: TRBV12-3/TRBV12-4; d_call: -; j_call: TRBJ2-5; clone_size: -; cdr3_nt: TGTGCCAGCAGCTCACCCTCCAACAGGGAGGGGTACTTC; cdr3_aa: CASSSPSNREGYF
v_call: TRBV4-2; d_call: -; j_call: TRBJ2-4; clone_size: -; cdr3_nt: TGTGCCAGCAGCCAGGAGGGGGCGGAAAACATTCAGTACTTC; cdr3_aa: CASSQEGAENIQYF
v_call: TRBV27; d_call: -; j_call: TRBJ2-3; clone_size: -; cdr3_nt: TGTGCCAGCAGCCCAGCGGTTGGCACAGATACGCAGTATTTT; cdr3_aa: CASSPAVGTDTQYF
v_call: TRBV9; d_call: TRBD2; j_call: TRBJ2-3; clone_size: -; cdr3_nt: TGTGCCAGCAGCGCGACATTAGCGGGGTGGGTAGATACGCAGTATTTT; cdr3_aa: CASSATLAGWVDTQYF
v_call: TRBV10-3; d_call: -; j_call: TRBJ2-5; clone_size: -; cdr3_nt: TGTGCCATCAGTGAATCGCCTCCAGAGACCCAGTACTTC; cdr3_aa: CAISESPPETQYF
v_call: TRBV20-1; d_call: TRBD1; j_call: TRBJ1-2; clone_size: -; cdr3_nt: TGCAGTGCCAGGACGCAGGGGGAAGTCAGTGGCTACACCTTC; cdr3_aa: CSARTQGEVSGYTF